This T cell receptor beta chain is drawn from a study of cytomegalovirus exposure and HLA in healthy donors. With 60 Vbeta and 13 Jbeta primers, the PCR was carried out. Source study methods: In a later analysis, 10 million to 11 million of 65 million to 80 million unique beta chains occurred in at least two donors. TCRdb's copy holds only in-frame clones and misses some; the assay was immunoSEQ multiplex PCR. The DNA gave D and trimming, while V, J and clone size come from that table. Among under 130,000 clones listed, nearly 80% were seen once. The V end lost 7 bases, the J end lost 0 bases, and 19 bases lay between the germline ends. The CDR3 runs to 17 residues. CDR1 is SNHLY, CDR2 FYNNEI, per germline.

The TCR originated in a man in his thirties or forties in good health and CMV-seronegative. Sample: PBMCs. This chain links TRBV2 with TRBJ1-3, with D uncertain. The CDR3 nucleotides are TGTGCCAGCAATCGGCCACAGTCCAGTAGCTCTGGAAACACCATATATTTT. Its protein product is CASNRPQSSSSGNTIYF.